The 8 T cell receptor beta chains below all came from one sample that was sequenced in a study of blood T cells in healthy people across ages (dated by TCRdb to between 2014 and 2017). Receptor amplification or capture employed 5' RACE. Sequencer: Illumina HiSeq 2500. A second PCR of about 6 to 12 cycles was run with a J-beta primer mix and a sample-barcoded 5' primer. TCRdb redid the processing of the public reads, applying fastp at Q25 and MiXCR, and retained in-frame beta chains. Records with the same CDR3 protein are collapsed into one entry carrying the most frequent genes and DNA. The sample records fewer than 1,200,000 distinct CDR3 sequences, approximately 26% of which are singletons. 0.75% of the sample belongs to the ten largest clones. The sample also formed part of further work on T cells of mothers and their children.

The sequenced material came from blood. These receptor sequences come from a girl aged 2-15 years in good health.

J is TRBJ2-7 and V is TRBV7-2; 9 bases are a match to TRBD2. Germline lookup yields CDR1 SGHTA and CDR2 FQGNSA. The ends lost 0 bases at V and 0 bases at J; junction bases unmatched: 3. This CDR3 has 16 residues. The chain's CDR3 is CASSLAASGASYEQYF. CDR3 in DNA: TGTGCCAGCAGCTTAGCGGCTAGCGGGGCCTCCTACGAGCAGTACTTC.

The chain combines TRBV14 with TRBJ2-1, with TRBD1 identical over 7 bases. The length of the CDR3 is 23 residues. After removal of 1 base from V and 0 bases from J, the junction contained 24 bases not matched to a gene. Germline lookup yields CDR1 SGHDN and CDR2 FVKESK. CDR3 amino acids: CASSQGGRLSGTAYFHSYNEQFF. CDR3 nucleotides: TGTGCCAGCAGCCAAGGAGGTCGCCTTTCTGGGACAGCCTATTTTCACTCCTACAATGAGCAGTTCTTC. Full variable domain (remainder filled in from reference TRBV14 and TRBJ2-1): EAGVTQFPSHSVIEKGQTVTLRCDPISGHDNLYWYRRVMGKEIKFLLHFVKESKQDESGMPNNRFLAERTGGTYSTLKVQPAELEDSGVYFCASSQGGRLSGTAYFHSYNEQFFGPGTRLTVL.

The CDR3 DNA reads TGTGCCAGCAGTCGCGACAATGGGCAAAACATTCAGTACTTC. Its translation: CASSRDNGQNIQYF. This chain connects TRBV12-3 or TRBV12-4 to TRBJ2-4; D remains ambiguous. This CDR3 is 14 amino acids long. With 5 bases removed from V and 5 bases from J, the gap between germline ends came to 13 bases.

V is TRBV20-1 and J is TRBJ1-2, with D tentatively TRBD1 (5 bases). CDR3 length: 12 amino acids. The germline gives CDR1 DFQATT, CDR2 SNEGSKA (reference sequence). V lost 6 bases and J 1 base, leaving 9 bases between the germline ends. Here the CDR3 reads CSASRDNYGYTF. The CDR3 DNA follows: TGCAGTGCAAGCAGGGATAACTATGGCTACACCTTC.

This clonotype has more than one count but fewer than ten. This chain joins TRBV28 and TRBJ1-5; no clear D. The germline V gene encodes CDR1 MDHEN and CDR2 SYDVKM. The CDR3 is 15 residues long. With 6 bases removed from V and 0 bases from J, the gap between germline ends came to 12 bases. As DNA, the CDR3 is TGTGCCAGCAGCTACAGACCTCTTAGCAATCAGCCCCAGCATTTT. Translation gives CASSYRPLSNQPQHF. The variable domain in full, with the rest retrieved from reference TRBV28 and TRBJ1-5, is DVKVTQSSRYLVKRTGEKVFLECVQDMDHENMFWYRQDPGLGLRLIYFSYDVKMKEKGDIPEGYSVSREKKERFSLILESASTNQTSMYLCASSYRPLSNQPQHFGDGTRLSIL.

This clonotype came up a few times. CDR3 sequence reads: CASSLPSCQGQETQYF. In nucleotides, the CDR3 is TGTGCCAGCAGCCTCCCCTCCTGCCAGGGCCAAGAGACCCAGTACTTC. This chain links TRBV21-1 with TRBJ2-5; the D segment call TRBD2 is taken from the table without a DNA check. TRBV21-1 is reported as a pseudogene. CDR3 length equals 16 residues.

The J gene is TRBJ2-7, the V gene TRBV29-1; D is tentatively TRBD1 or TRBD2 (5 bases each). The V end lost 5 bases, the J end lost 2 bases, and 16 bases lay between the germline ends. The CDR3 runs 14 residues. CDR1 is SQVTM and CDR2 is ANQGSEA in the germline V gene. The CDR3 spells CSVFDPGAPYEQYF. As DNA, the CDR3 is TGCAGCGTTTTCGACCCCGGGGCTCCCTACGAGCAGTACTTC.

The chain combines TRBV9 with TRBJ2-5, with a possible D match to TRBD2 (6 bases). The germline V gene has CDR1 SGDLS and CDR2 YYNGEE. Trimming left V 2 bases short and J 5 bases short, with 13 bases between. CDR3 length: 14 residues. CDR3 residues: CASSVGRALETQYF. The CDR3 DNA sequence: TGTGCCAGCAGCGTCGGGAGAGCCCTGGAGACCCAGTACTTC. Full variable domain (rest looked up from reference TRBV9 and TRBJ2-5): DSGVTQTPKHLITATGQRVTLRCSPRSGDLSVYWYQQSLDQGLQFLIQYYNGEERAKGNILERFSAQQFPDLHSELNLSSLELGDSALYFCASSVGRALETQYFGPGTRLLVL.